The 8 T cell receptor beta chains presented below share a single source sample, sequenced in a study of blood T cell repertoires in COVID-19 (dated by TCRdb to 2018 to 2020). The library was obtained by the immunoSEQ multiplex PCR assay. TCRdb provides this immuneACCESS table in a form limited to in-frame rearrangements. Some clones are lacking; in checked studies, under half of them reflect an unresolved V gene, and why the rest are absent is not known. The sample has roughly 500,000 clones on record, roughly 87% of them singletons. The top ten hold over 0.7% of the sample. Source material: peripheral blood. These receptors originate from a man between 18 and 29 years old with COVID-19, enrolled during active disease.

The V call is TRBV5-1, the J call TRBJ2-2; D may be TRBD2 (5 bases). The CDR3 has 14 residues. From germline, CDR1 is SGHRS and CDR2 YFSETQ. Trimming removed 6 bases from V and 0 bases from J, with 9 bases in between. In DNA, the CDR3 is TGCGCCAGCACAGACGGGGCGAACACCGGGGAGCTGTTTTTT. Translated, it gives CASTDGANTGELFF.

This clone was counted once. The chain's CDR3 is CASSLGPGGWNEQFF. CDR3 nucleotide sequence: TGTGCCAGCAGTTTAGGGCCAGGGGGCTGGAATGAGCAGTTCTTC. The chain links TRBV27 to TRBJ2-1, with TRBD1 identical over 8 bases. This CDR3 is built from 15 residues. The junction had 7 bases not matched to a gene; V was cut back by 2 bases and J by 7 bases. Germline CDR1 is MNHEY and CDR2 is SMNVEV (reference sequence).

The rearrangement links TRBV2 to TRBJ2-4; 12 bases fit TRBD2. J lost 0 bases, V lost 3 bases, and 3 bases had no gene match. Germline CDR1 reads SNHLY; CDR2 reads FYNNEI. The CDR3 contains 17 residues. In DNA form, the CDR3 reads TGTGCCAGCAGTGAGCTAGCGGGGGGGCTAGCCAAAAACATTCAGTACTTC. It yields the protein CASSELAGGLAKNIQYF.

The CDR3 nucleotides read TGTGCCAGTAGTGAGGCGACAGGGTCCAGAAAGCAGTACTTC. As protein: CASSEATGSRKQYF. J is TRBJ2-7 and V is TRBV19; 7 bases align to TRBD1. The junction had 12 bases not matched to a gene; V was cut back by 5 bases and J by 8 bases. The CDR3 is 14 residues long. Germline V lookup: CDR1 LNHDA, CDR2 SQIVND (reference sequence).

V gene TRBV2 combines with J gene TRBJ2-2; 8 nucleotides match TRBD1. The CDR3 extends over 13 amino acids. V gave up 4 bases and J gave up 7 bases; unmatched junction bases: 2. Looked up from germline, CDR1 is SNHLY and CDR2 is FYNNEI. The CDR3 sequence is CASSGQGSGELFF. The CDR3 bases are TGTGCCAGCAGTGGACAGGGGAGCGGGGAGCTGTTTTTT.

The CDR3 loop is CASSARLGSDTQYF. DNA for the CDR3: TGTGCCAGCAGCGCCCGACTAGGTTCGGATACGCAGTATTTT. This chain joins TRBV7-8 and TRBJ2-3, with D perhaps matching TRBD2 (6 bases). There are 14 residues in the CDR3. The germline gives CDR1 SGHVS, CDR2 FQNEAQ. Trimming removed 5 bases from V and 6 bases from J, with 15 bases in between.

This clone has only one observation. The chain recombines TRBV5-1 with TRBJ2-3; weak D call: TRBD1 (5 bases). V was pared by 4 bases and J by 3 bases, with 15 bases between. In germline, CDR1 is SGHRS, CDR2 YFSETQ. CDR3 length equals 15 residues. The CDR3 loop is CASSPGRVGTDTQYF. The DNA of the CDR3 is TGCGCCAGCAGCCCCGGCAGGGTTGGGACAGATACGCAGTATTTT.

The chain carries TRBV11-1 and TRBJ2-2; D is perhaps TRBD1 (7 bases). Germline V CDR1 and CDR2: SGHAT, FQDESV (reference sequence). The CDR3 is 16 residues long. Trimming left V 5 bases short and J 1 base short, with 14 bases between. The CDR3 protein is CASSLRQGGNTGELFF. As DNA, the CDR3 is TGTGCCAGCAGCCTTAGACAGGGAGGGAACACCGGGGAGCTGTTTTTT.